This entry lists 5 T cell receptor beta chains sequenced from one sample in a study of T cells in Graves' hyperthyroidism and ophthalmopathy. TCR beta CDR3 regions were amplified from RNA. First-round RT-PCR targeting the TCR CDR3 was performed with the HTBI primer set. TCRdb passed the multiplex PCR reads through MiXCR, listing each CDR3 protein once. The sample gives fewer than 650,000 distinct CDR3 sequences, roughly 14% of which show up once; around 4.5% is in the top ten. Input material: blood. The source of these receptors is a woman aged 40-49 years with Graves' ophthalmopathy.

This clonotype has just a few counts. CDR3 in amino acids: CSVSGLAGGSYEQYF. The CDR3 nucleotides are TGCAGCGTTTCCGGACTAGCGGGAGGTTCCTACGAGCAGTACTTC. The rearrangement uses TRBV29-1 and TRBJ2-7, with 14 positions matching TRBD2. V lost 5 bases to trimming and J lost 1 base; unmatched junction nucleotides: 4. Germline assignment: CDR1 SQVTM and CDR2 ANQGSEA. CDR3 length: 15 residues.

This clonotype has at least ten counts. CDR3 coding DNA: TGCAGCGTTGAAGATCGCGGGAGGGACCCCTACGAGCAGTACTTC. Translation: CSVEDRGRDPYEQYF. The rearrangement links TRBV29-1 to TRBJ2-7, with 9 bases that match TRBD2. This CDR3 is built from 15 residues. V gave up 0 bases and J gave up 2 bases; unmatched junction bases: 5. CDR1 and CDR2 from the germline V gene are SQVTM and ANQGSEA.

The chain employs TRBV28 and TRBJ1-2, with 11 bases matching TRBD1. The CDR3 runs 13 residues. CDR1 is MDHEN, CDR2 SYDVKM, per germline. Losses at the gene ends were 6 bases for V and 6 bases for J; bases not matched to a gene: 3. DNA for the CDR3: TGTGCCAGCAGCGGACAGGGGGCGAATGGCTACACCTTC. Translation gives CASSGQGANGYTF.

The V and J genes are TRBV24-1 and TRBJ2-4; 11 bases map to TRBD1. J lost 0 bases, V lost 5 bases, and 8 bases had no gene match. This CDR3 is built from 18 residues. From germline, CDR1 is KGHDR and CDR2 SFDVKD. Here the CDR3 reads CATSGGTGGAGAKNIQYF. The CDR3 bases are TGTGCCACCAGTGGGGGGACAGGGGGAGCGGGAGCCAAAAACATTCAGTACTTC.

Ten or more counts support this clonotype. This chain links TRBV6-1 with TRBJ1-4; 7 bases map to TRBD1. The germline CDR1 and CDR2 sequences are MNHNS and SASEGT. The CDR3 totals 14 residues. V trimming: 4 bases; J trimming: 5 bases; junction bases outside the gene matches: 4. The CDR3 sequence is CASSVGQANEKLFF. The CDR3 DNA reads TGTGCCAGCAGTGTCGGACAGGCCAATGAAAAACTGTTTTTT.